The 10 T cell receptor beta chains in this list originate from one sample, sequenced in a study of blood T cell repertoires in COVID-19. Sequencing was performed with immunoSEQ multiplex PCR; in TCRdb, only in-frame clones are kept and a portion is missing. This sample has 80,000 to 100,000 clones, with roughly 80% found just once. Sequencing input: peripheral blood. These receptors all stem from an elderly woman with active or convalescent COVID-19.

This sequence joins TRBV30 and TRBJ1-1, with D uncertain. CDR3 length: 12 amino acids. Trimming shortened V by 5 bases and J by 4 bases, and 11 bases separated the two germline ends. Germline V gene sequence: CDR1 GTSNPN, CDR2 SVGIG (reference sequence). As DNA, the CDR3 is TGTGCCTGGTCTTGGAGGCGCACTGAAGCTTTCTTT. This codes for CAWSWRRTEAFF.

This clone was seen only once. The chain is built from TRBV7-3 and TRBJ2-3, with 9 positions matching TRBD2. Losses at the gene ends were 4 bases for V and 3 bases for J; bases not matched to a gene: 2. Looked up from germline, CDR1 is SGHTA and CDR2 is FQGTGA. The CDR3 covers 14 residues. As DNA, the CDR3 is TGTGCCAGCAGCTCTAGCGGGGTGACAGATACGCAGTATTTT. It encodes CASSSSGVTDTQYF.

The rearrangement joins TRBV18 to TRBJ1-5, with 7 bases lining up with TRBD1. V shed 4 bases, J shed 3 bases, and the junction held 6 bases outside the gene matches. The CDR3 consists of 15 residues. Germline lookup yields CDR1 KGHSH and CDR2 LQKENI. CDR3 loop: CASSRSGTDNQPQHF. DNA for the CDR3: TGTGCCAGCTCACGTTCCGGGACAGACAATCAGCCCCAGCATTTT.

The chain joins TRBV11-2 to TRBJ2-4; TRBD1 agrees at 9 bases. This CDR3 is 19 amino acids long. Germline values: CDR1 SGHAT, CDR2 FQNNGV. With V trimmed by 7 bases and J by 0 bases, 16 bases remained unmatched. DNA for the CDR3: TGTGCCAGCACCCCATTGAAGTACCGGGACAGGGCAGCCAAAAACATTCAGTACTTC. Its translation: CASTPLKYRDRAAKNIQYF.

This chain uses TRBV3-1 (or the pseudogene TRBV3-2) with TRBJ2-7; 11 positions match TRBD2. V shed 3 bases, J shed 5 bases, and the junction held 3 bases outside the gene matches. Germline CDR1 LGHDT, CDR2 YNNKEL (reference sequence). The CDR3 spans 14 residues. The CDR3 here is CASSQTSGIHEQYF. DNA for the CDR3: TGTGCCAGCAGCCAGACTAGCGGGATCCACGAGCAGTACTTC.

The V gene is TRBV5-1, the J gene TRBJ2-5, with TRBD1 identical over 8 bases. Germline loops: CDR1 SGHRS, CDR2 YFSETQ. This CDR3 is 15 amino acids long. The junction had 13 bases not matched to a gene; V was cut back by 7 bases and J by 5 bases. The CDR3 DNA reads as TGCGCCAGCTCCGAGAGGCCAGGGGGCGGGGAGACCCAGTACTTC. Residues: CASSERPGGGETQYF.

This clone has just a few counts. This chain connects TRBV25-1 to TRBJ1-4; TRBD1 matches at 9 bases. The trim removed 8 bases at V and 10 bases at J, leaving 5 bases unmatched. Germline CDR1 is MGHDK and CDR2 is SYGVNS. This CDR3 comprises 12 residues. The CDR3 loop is CASHLDRGKLFF. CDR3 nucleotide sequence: TGTGCCAGCCATCTGGACAGGGGAAAACTGTTTTTT.

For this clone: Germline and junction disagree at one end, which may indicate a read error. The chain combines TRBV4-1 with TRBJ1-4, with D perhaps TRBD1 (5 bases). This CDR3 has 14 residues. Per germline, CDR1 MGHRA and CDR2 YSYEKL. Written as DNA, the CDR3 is TGCGCCAGCAGCCAAGACGGTGTGCAGGGCGAAGCGATTTTT. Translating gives CASSQDGVQGEAIF.

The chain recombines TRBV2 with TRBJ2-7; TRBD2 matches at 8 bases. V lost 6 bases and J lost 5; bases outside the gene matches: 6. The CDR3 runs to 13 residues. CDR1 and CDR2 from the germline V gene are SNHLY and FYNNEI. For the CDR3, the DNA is TGTGCCAGCAGCGCGACTAGCGACCACGAGCAGTACTTC. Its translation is CASSATSDHEQYF.

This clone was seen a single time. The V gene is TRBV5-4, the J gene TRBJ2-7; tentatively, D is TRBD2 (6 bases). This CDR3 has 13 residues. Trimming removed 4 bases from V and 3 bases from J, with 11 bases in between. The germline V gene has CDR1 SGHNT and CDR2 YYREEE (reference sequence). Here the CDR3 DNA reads TGTGCCAGCAGCAATAGGGACTTCTACGAGCAGTACTTC. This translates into CASSNRDFYEQYF.